The clone carrying this T cell receptor beta chain was counted between two and nine times. The antigen remains undetermined. This sample was included in a study of T cell repertoires in cytomegalovirus infection. For the study at large: Recently identified HLA-C-restricted CMV epitopes and well-studied HLA-B-restricted CMV epitopes were used by the study. Public TCR beta signatures indicated both CMV infection and matching HLA type.

The CDR3 totals 16 residues. Trimming shortened V by 0 bases and J by 0 bases, and 11 bases separated the two germline ends. Germline CDR1 reads SGDLS; CDR2 reads YYNGEE. TCRdb fed the reads into MiXCR, producing one record per CDR3 protein. The data show some 900,000 distinct CDR3 sequences, with over 25% seen just once and 9.5% to 15% held by the top ten. Broader study findings: Using cumulative public TCR beta family frequency, the authors identified those who carried CMV together with the relevant HLA. What dominated the ex vivo response were HLA-C-restricted CMV-specific TCR beta clonotypes.

The sequencing here drew on cultured CD8+ T cells from PBMCs, taken from culture after CMV antigen stimulation. This chain joins TRBV9 and TRBJ2-3, with a possible D match to TRBD1 (6 bases). The TCR comes from a human donor in good health (CMV status not recorded). Some clones in this sample may be carry-over from other donors' samples. The DNA for the CDR3 is TGTGCCAGCAGCGTAGGGATGGGGGCTAGCACAGATACGCAGTATTTT. As protein: CASSVGMGASTDTQYF.